This T cell receptor beta chain derives from a study of cytomegalovirus exposure and HLA in healthy donors. Looking at the study overall: Earlier, 110 million or so unique TCR beta sequences were recovered from 200 million or so T cells by an analysis. Overall study findings and caveats: Clonal expansion, a later analysis showed, was greater in HLA-associated TCR beta chains than in equally common others. Altogether, 150 to 200 TCR beta chains were recorded as cytomegalovirus-associated. Some V segments, including TRBV6-2 and TRBV6-3, were excluded as indistinguishable.

Germline V lookup: CDR1 GTSNPN, CDR2 SVGIG (reference sequence). CDR3 size: 11 residues. V lost 4 bases to trimming and J lost 4 bases, with 6 bases between them. The primer mix had 60 Vbeta and 13 Jbeta primers. TCRdb's copy holds only in-frame clones and misses some; the assay was immunoSEQ multiplex PCR. The sample holds over 100,000 clones, around 77% seen once. On this clone itself: Its antigen is unknown.

This chain links TRBV30 with TRBJ2-3; D is uncertain. This clonotype was obtained from a male donor in good health and CMV-seropositive. The sequencing sample was made of PBMCs. CDR3 sequence (DNA): TGTGCCTGGACATTGTCAGATACGCAGTATTTT. Its protein product is CAWTLSDTQYF.